In this sample, the clone carrying this T cell receptor beta chain turned up a few times. CDR1 and CDR2 from the germline V gene are SGHNT and YENEEA. The CDR3 has 12 amino acids. The V gene lost 5 bases and the J gene lost 9 bases, with 11 bases spanning the gap. This record belongs to a study of radiotherapy plus CTLA-4 blockade in lung cancer. Clones were sequenced by immunoSEQ multiplex PCR, and TCRdb holds only the in-frame ones, with some missing. The sample shows 86,000 or so clones, more than 60% of them seen only once. Chemo-refractory metastatic non-small-cell lung cancer patients underwent focal radiation alongside CTLA-4 blockade with ipilimumab.

The sample in question was peripheral blood, obtained from a patient treated with radiotherapy plus ipilimumab. The chain recombines TRBV11-3 with TRBJ2-1; D possibly corresponds to TRBD2 (6 bases). The sequence was collected from a human donor with non-small cell lung cancer who had a partial response to radiotherapy plus ipilimumab. Some clones in this sample may be carry-over from other donors' samples. This CDR3 is CASSPHSGEQFF. The CDR3 bases are TGTGCCAGCAGCCCCCATAGCGGTGAGCAGTTCTTC.